These T cell receptor beta chains were read from a single sample in a study of blood T cell repertoires in COVID-19. Sequenced by immunoSEQ multiplex PCR; TCRdb stores in-frame clones only, minus some. The sample lists roughly 200,000 clones, roughly 79% occurring once. Sample: peripheral blood. Every receptor here comes from a woman aged 40-49 years with COVID-19, enrolled during active disease. Each CDR3 is given with its conserved first and last residue. D genes are given only for firm matches. Not all rows give a size; the values are once, few, many and, for expanded clones, a class.

j_call: TRBJ1-6; v_call: TRBV4-1; d_call: -; clone_size: -; cdr3_aa: CASSQEGSLGANSPLHF; cdr3_nt: TGCGCCAGCAGCCAAGAAGGCTCGCTGGGGGCTAATTCACCCCTCCACTTT
j_call: TRBJ1-1; v_call: TRBV19; d_call: -; clone_size: once; cdr3_aa: CASREGLNTEAFF; cdr3_nt: TGTGCCAGTAGGGAGGGATTGAACACTGAAGCTTTCTTT
j_call: TRBJ1-6; v_call: TRBV5-6; d_call: -; clone_size: -; cdr3_aa: CASSLDFRNGGSYNSPLHF; cdr3_nt: TGTGCCAGCAGCTTGGACTTTCGCAACGGGGGCTCCTATAATTCACCCCTCCACTTT
j_call: TRBJ1-5; v_call: TRBV6-5; d_call: -; clone_size: -; cdr3_aa: CASRARGSSNQPQHF; cdr3_nt: TGTGCCAGCAGGGCCCGAGGTTCTAGCAATCAGCCCCAGCATTTT
j_call: TRBJ2-7; v_call: TRBV7-8; d_call: -; clone_size: -; cdr3_aa: CASSTGTGTRSSYEQYF; cdr3_nt: TGTGCCAGCAGCACAGGAACCGGGACACGCAGCTCCTACGAGCAGTACTTC
j_call: TRBJ1-1; v_call: TRBV19; d_call: -; clone_size: -; cdr3_aa: CASSSIPGRVNTEAFF; cdr3_nt: TGTGCCAGTAGTAGTATCCCGGGCAGGGTGAACACTGAAGCTTTCTTT
j_call: TRBJ1-2; v_call: TRBV2; d_call: TRBD1; clone_size: -; cdr3_aa: CASSEAGGGYTF; cdr3_nt: TGTGCCAGCAGTGAGGCAGGGGGAGGCTACACCTTC
j_call: TRBJ1-4; v_call: TRBV5-6; d_call: -; clone_size: -; cdr3_aa: CASSLEVNNEKLFF; cdr3_nt: TGTGCCAGCAGCTTAGAGGTTAATAATGAAAAACTGTTTTTT
j_call: TRBJ2-1; v_call: TRBV28; d_call: TRBD2; clone_size: -; cdr3_aa: CASSFYSLGLAVYNEQFF; cdr3_nt: TGTGCCAGCAGTTTCTATTCGCTAGGACTAGCGGTCTACAATGAGCAGTTCTTC
j_call: TRBJ1-4; v_call: TRBV5-1; d_call: TRBD1; clone_size: -; cdr3_aa: CASSLGGTALGGKLFF; cdr3_nt: TGCGCCAGCAGCTTGGGGGGGACAGCTCTAGGCGGAAAACTGTTTTTT
j_call: TRBJ2-1; v_call: TRBV10-1; d_call: -; clone_size: -; cdr3_aa: CASQDIQGNEQFF; cdr3_nt: TGCGCCAGCCAGGACATCCAGGGCAATGAGCAGTTCTTC
j_call: TRBJ2-5; v_call: TRBV7-7; d_call: TRBD1; clone_size: -; cdr3_aa: CASSSGPGTGGETQYF; cdr3_nt: TGTGCTAGCAGCTCCGGCCCGGGGACAGGGGGCGAGACCCAGTACTTC
j_call: TRBJ2-2; v_call: TRBV5-5; d_call: -; clone_size: -; cdr3_aa: CASSLGRVPGELFF; cdr3_nt: TGTGCCAGCAGCCTGGGGCGGGTGCCCGGGGAGCTGTTTTTT
j_call: TRBJ1-6; v_call: TRBV9; d_call: -; clone_size: -; cdr3_aa: CASSAGESNSPLHF; cdr3_nt: TGTGCCAGCAGCGCGGGGGAATCGAATTCACCCCTCCACTTT
j_call: TRBJ2-6; v_call: TRBV7-2; d_call: TRBD1; clone_size: -; cdr3_aa: CASSHGTGLRRANVLTF; cdr3_nt: TGTGCCAGCAGCCATGGGACAGGGCTGCGGAGGGCCAACGTCCTGACTTTC
j_call: TRBJ2-3; v_call: TRBV7-9; d_call: -; clone_size: once; cdr3_aa: CASTLSLTQYF; cdr3_nt: TGTGCCAGCACCCTCTCCCTAACGCAGTATTTT
j_call: TRBJ2-5; v_call: TRBV3-1/TRBV3-2; d_call: -; clone_size: -; cdr3_aa: CASRLDSRWYF; cdr3_nt: TGTGCCAGCAGACTAGACTCGCGGTGGTACTTC
j_call: TRBJ2-7; v_call: TRBV29-1; d_call: -; clone_size: few; cdr3_aa: CSVAPGHYSGPSQYF; cdr3_nt: TGCAGCGTTGCCCCCGGACACTACTCCGGCCCGTCGCAGTACTTC
j_call: TRBJ2-5; v_call: TRBV28; d_call: TRBD2; clone_size: -; cdr3_aa: CASRSGTIQETQYF; cdr3_nt: TGTGCCAGCAGATCCGGGACTATACAAGAGACCCAGTACTTC
j_call: TRBJ2-7; v_call: TRBV5-1; d_call: -; clone_size: -; cdr3_aa: CASSLAGTPYEQYF; cdr3_nt: TGCGCCAGCAGCTTGGCCGGGACTCCATACGAGCAGTACTTC
j_call: TRBJ2-7; v_call: TRBV28; d_call: TRBD1; clone_size: -; cdr3_aa: CASRVGQNYEQYF; cdr3_nt: TGTGCCAGCAGAGTGGGACAGAACTACGAGCAGTACTTC
j_call: TRBJ1-6; v_call: TRBV6-1; d_call: -; clone_size: -; cdr3_aa: CASSETTTKPSPLHF; cdr3_nt: TGTGCCAGCAGTGAAACGACAACAAAGCCTTCACCCCTCCACTTT
j_call: TRBJ2-1; v_call: TRBV7-2; d_call: TRBD2; clone_size: few; cdr3_aa: CASSWSSGGAANEQFF; cdr3_nt: TGTGCCAGCAGCTGGTCTAGCGGGGGGGCCGCTAATGAGCAGTTCTTC
j_call: TRBJ2-1; v_call: TRBV5-6; d_call: -; clone_size: once; cdr3_aa: CASSLYAGPLPRNEQFF; cdr3_nt: TGTGCCAGCAGCTTGTATGCAGGCCCTCTTCCCCGCAATGAGCAGTTCTTC
j_call: TRBJ1-2; v_call: TRBV4-2; d_call: -; clone_size: -; cdr3_aa: CASSQDFRAGLYGYTF; cdr3_nt: TGTGCCAGCAGCCAAGATTTTAGGGCAGGGCTTTATGGCTACACCTTC
j_call: TRBJ2-6; v_call: TRBV6-5; d_call: -; clone_size: -; cdr3_aa: CASRASGANVLTF; cdr3_nt: TGTGCCAGCAGAGCCTCTGGGGCCAACGTCCTGACTTTC
j_call: TRBJ2-3; v_call: TRBV13; d_call: TRBD2; clone_size: -; cdr3_aa: CASQRGRTDTQYF; cdr3_nt: TGTGCCAGCCAGCGGGGGAGGACAGATACGCAGTATTTT
j_call: TRBJ1-1; v_call: TRBV7-3; d_call: -; clone_size: -; cdr3_aa: CASSLQGSATEAFF; cdr3_nt: TGTGCCAGCAGCTTGCAGGGCTCGGCCACTGAAGCTTTCTTT
j_call: TRBJ1-2; v_call: TRBV19; d_call: TRBD1; clone_size: -; cdr3_aa: CASSMGTAYGYTF; cdr3_nt: TGTGCCAGTAGTATGGGGACAGCCTATGGCTACACCTTC
j_call: TRBJ1-5; v_call: TRBV30; d_call: -; clone_size: -; cdr3_aa: CAWSRGRLGLTSNQPQHF; cdr3_nt: TGTGCCTGGAGTCGGGGGAGGCTCGGGCTGACCAGCAATCAGCCCCAGCATTTT
j_call: TRBJ1-1; v_call: TRBV18; d_call: -; clone_size: -; cdr3_aa: CASSRRGGAAGGDEAFF; cdr3_nt: TGTGCCAGCTCACGGCGCGGGGGCGCAGCTGGGGGCGATGAAGCTTTCTTT
j_call: TRBJ2-1; v_call: TRBV19; d_call: TRBD1; clone_size: few; cdr3_aa: CASSIRDSIPFF; cdr3_nt: TGTGCCAGTAGTATCAGGGACAGCATCCCGTTCTTC
j_call: TRBJ2-1; v_call: TRBV4-1; d_call: TRBD1; clone_size: -; cdr3_aa: CASSQQGQGKYNEQFF; cdr3_nt: TGCGCCAGCAGCCAACAAGGACAGGGGAAATACAATGAGCAGTTCTTC
j_call: TRBJ1-5; v_call: TRBV19; d_call: TRBD1; clone_size: -; cdr3_aa: CASSDRVLLGQPQHF; cdr3_nt: TGTGCCAGTAGTGACAGGGTTCTTCTGGGGCAGCCCCAGCATTTT
j_call: TRBJ1-2; v_call: TRBV2; d_call: -; clone_size: -; cdr3_aa: CASRDSGGYTF; cdr3_nt: TGTGCCAGCAGGGACTCTGGTGGCTACACCTTC
j_call: TRBJ2-7; v_call: TRBV21-1; d_call: -; clone_size: -; cdr3_aa: CASSNFGTSGTYEQYF; cdr3_nt: TGTGCCAGCAGCAACTTTGGGACTAGCGGAACCTACGAGCAGTACTTC
j_call: TRBJ1-5; v_call: TRBV12-3/TRBV12-4; d_call: -; clone_size: -; cdr3_aa: CASSSTGNQPQHF; cdr3_nt: TGTGCCAGCAGTTCCACAGGGAATCAGCCCCAGCATTTT
j_call: TRBJ1-2; v_call: TRBV29-1; d_call: TRBD1; clone_size: -; cdr3_aa: CSVDRTGYGYTF; cdr3_nt: TGCAGCGTTGATAGGACAGGGTATGGCTACACCTTC
j_call: TRBJ2-1; v_call: TRBV5-8; d_call: -; clone_size: -; cdr3_aa: CASSFPYRNEQFF; cdr3_nt: TGTGCCAGCAGCTTCCCGTACCGGAATGAGCAGTTCTTC
j_call: TRBJ1-5; v_call: TRBV19; d_call: -; clone_size: -; cdr3_aa: CASMGSRVSNQPQHF; cdr3_nt: TGTGCCAGTATGGGCAGTCGAGTGAGCAATCAGCCCCAGCATTTT
j_call: TRBJ2-5; v_call: TRBV5-6; d_call: TRBD2; clone_size: -; cdr3_aa: CASSLELAGRETQYF; cdr3_nt: TGTGCCAGCAGCTTGGAACTAGCGGGGCGAGAGACCCAGTACTTC
j_call: TRBJ2-3; v_call: TRBV24-1; d_call: TRBD2; clone_size: -; cdr3_aa: CATSDSRRGLTDTQYF; cdr3_nt: TGTGCCACCAGTGATTCTAGGCGGGGGTTGACAGATACGCAGTATTTT
j_call: TRBJ2-3; v_call: TRBV29-1; d_call: TRBD2; clone_size: -; cdr3_aa: CSLRGGNTQYF; cdr3_nt: TGCAGCCTCCGGGGGGGAAATACGCAGTATTTT
j_call: TRBJ2-1; v_call: TRBV12-5; d_call: -; clone_size: -; cdr3_aa: CASGPQANEQFF; cdr3_nt: TGTGCTAGTGGTCCACAGGCCAATGAGCAGTTCTTC
j_call: TRBJ1-5; v_call: TRBV7-4; d_call: -; clone_size: few; cdr3_aa: CASSLAWSWQSNQPQHF; cdr3_nt: TGTGCCAGCAGCTTAGCGTGGAGCTGGCAGAGCAATCAGCCCCAGCATTTT
j_call: TRBJ2-5; v_call: TRBV2; d_call: TRBD2; clone_size: -; cdr3_aa: CASRNNAGGRGETQYF; cdr3_nt: TGTGCCAGCAGAAATAATGCGGGGGGCCGAGGGGAGACCCAGTACTTC
j_call: TRBJ1-1; v_call: TRBV29-1; d_call: TRBD1; clone_size: -; cdr3_aa: CSVGQGASTEAFF; cdr3_nt: TGCAGCGTGGGACAGGGGGCAAGCACTGAAGCTTTCTTT
j_call: TRBJ1-1; v_call: TRBV27; d_call: -; clone_size: few; cdr3_aa: CASSFAGGNTEAFF; cdr3_nt: TGTGCCAGCAGTTTCGCGGGGGGAAACACTGAAGCTTTCTTT
j_call: TRBJ2-1; v_call: TRBV18; d_call: -; clone_size: -; cdr3_aa: CASSPGQGMAYNEQFF; cdr3_nt: TGTGCCAGCTCACCAGGCCAGGGAATGGCCTACAATGAGCAGTTCTTC
j_call: TRBJ1-6; v_call: TRBV25-1; d_call: -; clone_size: -; cdr3_aa: CASSELTGKDSPLHF; cdr3_nt: TGTGCCAGCAGTGAATTGACGGGAAAGGATTCACCCCTCCACTTT
j_call: TRBJ2-2; v_call: TRBV5-4; d_call: TRBD2; clone_size: -; cdr3_aa: CASSYLAGVLTGELFF; cdr3_nt: TGTGCCAGCAGCTATTTAGCGGGAGTTCTCACCGGGGAGCTGTTTTTT
j_call: TRBJ2-2; v_call: TRBV5-3; d_call: TRBD1; clone_size: -; cdr3_aa: CARSLLQGTGELFF; cdr3_nt: TGTGCCAGAAGCTTGCTACAGGGGACCGGGGAGCTGTTTTTT
j_call: TRBJ1-1; v_call: TRBV9; d_call: -; clone_size: -; cdr3_aa: CASSVEGRGGTEAFF; cdr3_nt: TGTGCCAGCAGCGTAGAGGGCAGGGGTGGCACTGAAGCTTTCTTT
j_call: TRBJ2-5; v_call: TRBV5-1; d_call: TRBD1; clone_size: -; cdr3_aa: CASSLESRGLETQYF; cdr3_nt: TGCGCCAGCAGCTTGGAATCCAGGGGGCTGGAGACCCAGTACTTC
j_call: TRBJ1-6; v_call: TRBV7-8; d_call: -; clone_size: -; cdr3_aa: CASSPDPEQGLASPLHF; cdr3_nt: TGTGCCAGCAGCCCTGACCCCGAACAGGGTTTAGCTTCACCCCTCCACTTT